Following are 22 T cell receptor beta chains from one sample sequenced in a study of OX40 agonist ivuxolimab in advanced cancers. Repertoires were generated with immunoSEQ multiplex PCR, while TCRdb's copy carries only in-frame clones and drops some. Of over 20,000 clones listed, 84% are singletons. Sequenced material: CD4+ or CD8+ T cells sorted from blood, taken in a trial of the OX40 agonist ivuxolimab. The receptors derive from an adult with an advanced solid tumor such as melanoma, head and neck, liver or kidney cancer.

The rearrangement joins TRBV7-2 to TRBJ1-1, with D hard to call. V lost 8 bases and J lost 1, with 14 bases in between. The CDR3 contains 14 residues. The germline V gene encodes CDR1 SGHTA and CDR2 FQGNSA. The CDR3 region has the DNA TGTGCCAGCCAACAGATTCCGGGGAACACTGAAGCTTTCTTT. Protein sequence: CASQQIPGNTEAFF.

The gene calls are TRBV15 and TRBJ1-5; D remains unclear. Trimming shortened V by 6 bases and J by 0 bases, and 6 bases separated the two germline ends. In germline, CDR1 is LNHNV, CDR2 YYDKDF (reference sequence). The CDR3 spans 13 residues. CDR3 loop: CATRPSSNQPQHF. In DNA, the CDR3 is TGTGCCACCAGGCCCAGTAGCAATCAGCCCCAGCATTTT. The complete variable domain, with remaining parts taken from reference TRBV15 and TRBJ1-5, reads DAMVIQNPRYQVTQFGKPVTLSCSQTLNHNVMYWYQQKSSQAPKLLFHYYDKDFNNEADTPDNFQSRRPNTSFCFLDIRSPGLGDTAMYLCATRPSSNQPQHFGDGTRLSIL.

CDR3: CASSLVGQGWYEQYF. In nucleotides, the CDR3 is TGTGCCAGCAGCTTGGTCGGGCAGGGGTGGTACGAGCAGTACTTC. This chain joins TRBV5-6 and TRBJ2-7, with D possibly being TRBD1 (6 bases). The CDR3 runs to 15 residues. The ends were cut back, 0 bases at V and 4 bases at J, with 14 bases in the middle. Germline CDR1 SGHDT, CDR2 YYEEEE.

This chain's CDR3 is CASSRGGDSSYEQYF. The CDR3 DNA follows: TGTGCCAGCAGCCGAGGCGGGGACAGCTCCTACGAGCAGTACTTC. The chain combines TRBV9 with TRBJ2-7; the D gene is possibly TRBD1 (7 bases). V lost 4 bases and J 0 bases, leaving 14 bases between the germline ends. The CDR3 runs 15 residues. Germline CDR1 SGDLS, CDR2 YYNGEE.

The chain uses TRBV7-9 and TRBJ2-7, with a weak D call TRBD1 (5 bases). There are 13 residues in the CDR3. V lost 1 base to trimming and J lost 4 bases, with 8 bases between them. Germline CDR1 reads SEHNR; CDR2 reads FQNEAQ (reference sequence). CDR3 protein: CASSLVGAYEQYF. For the CDR3, the DNA is TGTGCCAGCAGCTTAGTAGGGGCGTACGAGCAGTACTTC.

The chain uses TRBV30 and TRBJ2-2; 7 bases are a match to TRBD1. The CDR3 is 15 residues long. Germline V CDR1 and CDR2: GTSNPN, SVGIG (reference sequence). V was clipped by 3 bases and J by 7 bases; unmatched bases: 11. The CDR3 DNA is TGTGCCTGGAGCGGGGCAGGGGGATCCGGCGGGGAGCTGTTTTTT. Protein product: CAWSGAGGSGGELFF. Full variable domain (remainder filled in from reference TRBV30 and TRBJ2-2): SQTIHQWPATLVQPVGSPLSLECTVEGTSNPNLYWYRQAAGRGLQLLFYSVGIGQISSEVPQNLSASRPQDRQFILSSKKLLLSDSGFYLCAWSGAGGSGGELFFGEGSRLTVL.

The J gene is TRBJ2-2, the V gene TRBV9; no clear D. The V end was cut by 2 bases, the J end by 3 bases, with 2 bases between. Germline loops: CDR1 SGDLS, CDR2 YYNGEE. There are 12 residues in the CDR3. The CDR3 DNA follows: TGTGCCAGCAGCGTCTACACCGGGGAGCTGTTTTTT. Amino acids: CASSVYTGELFF.

The chain links TRBV7-9 to TRBJ2-7; D uncertain. Germline loops: CDR1 SEHNR, CDR2 FQNEAQ (reference sequence). This CDR3 has 11 amino acids. The V end lost 8 bases, the J end lost 5 bases, and 10 bases lay between the germline ends. The CDR3 bases are TGTGCCAGCCACTCCCCCCACGAGCAGTACTTC. Its protein product is CASHSPHEQYF.

The V gene is TRBV4-1, the J gene TRBJ2-5; D is perhaps TRBD1 (5 bases). This CDR3 is built from 17 residues. Germline CDR1 is MGHRA and CDR2 is YSYEKL. The V end lost 0 bases, the J end lost 1 base, and 15 bases lay between the germline ends. The CDR3 spells CASSQDGLTAFQETQYF. CDR3 DNA sequence: TGCGCCAGCAGCCAAGATGGGTTGACAGCGTTCCAAGAGACCCAGTACTTC.

This chain connects TRBV7-9 to TRBJ2-7; 8 nucleotides agree with TRBD1. CDR1 is SEHNR, CDR2 FQNEAQ, per germline (reference sequence). The CDR3 consists of 16 residues. Germline trimming cut 7 bases from V and 4 bases from J; bases unmatched to any gene: 15. This CDR3 is CASTWGSGGVFYEQYF. CDR3 sequence (DNA): TGTGCCAGCACCTGGGGTTCAGGGGGCGTGTTTTACGAGCAGTACTTC.

This clone appeared a single time. The V and J genes are TRBV7-2 and TRBJ2-3; the match to TRBD2 covers 10 bases. The CDR3 covers 15 residues. The V gene's germline CDR1 is SGHTA and CDR2 FQGNSA. The V segment lost 8 bases and the J segment 0 bases; nucleotides outside the gene matches: 5. The CDR3: CASAPSGGSTDTQYF. The CDR3 DNA sequence: TGTGCCAGCGCACCTAGCGGGGGCAGCACAGATACGCAGTATTTT.

This chain joins TRBV19 and TRBJ2-1; perhaps TRBD2 as D (5 bases). CDR1 is LNHDA and CDR2 is SQIVND in the germline V gene (reference sequence). V was pared by 5 bases and J by 3 bases, with 14 bases between. CDR3 length: 15 amino acids. DNA of the CDR3: TGTGCCAGTAGTGATGCAGCGGCAGGCTACAATGAGCAGTTCTTC. It translates to CASSDAAAGYNEQFF.

J is TRBJ2-1 and V is TRBV5-1; D not certain. The V end lost 5 bases, the J end lost 5 bases, and 8 bases lay between the germline ends. CDR1 and CDR2 from the germline V gene are SGHRS and YFSETQ. This CDR3 spans 12 amino acids. The CDR3 loop reads CASRPTDNEQFF. CDR3 DNA sequence: TGCGCCAGCAGACCCACAGACAATGAGCAGTTCTTC. The complete variable domain, with remaining parts taken from reference TRBV5-1 and TRBJ2-1, reads KAGVTQTPRYLIKTRGQQVTLSCSPISGHRSVSWYQQTPGQGLQFLFEYFSETQRNKGNFPGRFSGRQFSNSRSEMNVSTLELGDSALYLCASRPTDNEQFFGPGTRLTVL.

The chain carries TRBV5-5 and TRBJ2-7; TRBD1 aligns across 8 bases. This CDR3 region has 15 residues. Germline CDR1 is SGHKS and CDR2 is YYEKEE (reference sequence). The ends lost 4 bases at V and 2 bases at J; junction bases unmatched: 8. The CDR3 is CASSPGTGYTYEQYF. The CDR3 coding sequence is TGTGCCAGCAGCCCGGGGACAGGTTATACCTACGAGCAGTACTTC.

The rearrangement joins TRBV7-9 to TRBJ1-4, with a possible D match to TRBD1 (6 bases). Germline V gene lookup returns CDR1 SEHNR and CDR2 FQNEAQ (reference sequence). The CDR3 contains 18 residues. Trimming stripped 0 bases from V and 0 bases from J, with 14 bases between. CDR3 in amino acids: CASSLAQGIAATNEKLFF. The CDR3 region has the DNA TGTGCCAGCAGCTTAGCACAGGGAATAGCCGCAACTAATGAAAAACTGTTTTTT.

The chain combines TRBV28 with TRBJ2-7; TRBD2 might be the D (5 bases). V lost 6 bases to trimming and J lost 4 bases, with 22 bases between them. This CDR3 comprises 16 residues. Germline V gives CDR1 MDHEN, CDR2 SYDVKM. The chain's CDR3 is CASSPITRVFVYEQYF. The DNA of the CDR3 is TGTGCCAGCAGCCCAATAACGAGGGTTTTCGTGTACGAGCAGTACTTC.

This clone was counted a single time. The chain employs TRBV28 and TRBJ2-3; the D gene is possibly TRBD2 (7 bases). Per germline, CDR1 MDHEN and CDR2 SYDVKM. The CDR3 spans 20 residues. The ends were cut back, 3 bases at V and 3 bases at J, with 28 bases in the middle. CDR3 DNA sequence: TGTGCCAGCAGTTTCCCCCTCGGGGGGCTTGGGATTGGGCAAACAGATACGCAGTATTTT. This gives the protein CASSFPLGGLGIGQTDTQYF.

V is TRBV23-1 and J is TRBJ1-5, with D unresolved. TRBV23-1 is reported as an ORF; its role is uncertain. The CDR3 has 15 amino acids. V was shortened by 3 bases and J by 4 bases, with 13 bases between the two germline ends. The CDR3 sequence: CASSHIFSRNQPQHF. In DNA form, the CDR3 reads TGCGCCAGCAGTCACATCTTCAGTAGAAATCAGCCCCAGCATTTT.

The rearrangement links TRBV7-9 to TRBJ2-5; TRBD2 aligns across 13 bases. Germline CDR1 reads SEHNR; CDR2 reads FQNEAQ (reference sequence). V trimming: 3 bases; J trimming: 3 bases; junction bases outside the gene matches: 1. CDR3 size: 15 residues. DNA of the CDR3: TGTGCCAGCAGCTTCGGACTAGCGGGGGAAGAGACCCAGTACTTC. Amino acids: CASSFGLAGEETQYF.

V usage is TRBV29-1 and J usage is TRBJ1-1, with D possibly being TRBD1 (6 bases). The germline gives CDR1 SQVTM, CDR2 ANQGSEA. V was trimmed by 3 bases and J by 1 base, leaving 12 bases between them. The CDR3 is 14 residues long. CDR3 residues: CSVDRGLTNTEAFF. The CDR3 nucleotides read TGCAGCGTTGACCGGGGGCTTACGAACACTGAAGCTTTCTTT.

The rearrangement links TRBV6-5 to TRBJ2-1; unclear D gene. CDR3 size: 13 residues. CDR1 is MNHEY and CDR2 is SVGAGI in the germline V gene. V was clipped by 0 bases and J by 10 bases, with 10 bases between them. CDR3 protein: CASSYSPGREQFF. CDR3 bases: TGTGCCAGCAGTTACTCCCCCGGGCGGGAGCAGTTCTTC.

The J gene is TRBJ2-2, the V gene TRBV6-1; D uncertain. The CDR3 length is 11 residues. Germline-derived CDR1 and CDR2 are MNHNS and SASEGT. With 4 bases removed from V and 8 bases from J, the gap between germline ends came to 5 bases. CDR3 DNA: TGTGCCAGCAGTGGTTTGGGGGAGCTGTTTTTT. It encodes CASSGLGELFF.